This TCR beta chain appears in the sequencing data of a study of T cells expressing NK-cell markers. For the study at large: Sorted CD3+CD56-NKG2C+, CD3+CD56+NKG2C+ and CD3+CD56+NKG2C- T cells supplied the TCR beta repertoires.

CDR1 KGHDR and CDR2 SFDVKD come from the germline V gene. The CDR3 is 16 amino acids. TCRdb reprocessed the 5' RACE reads, with one entry per CDR3 protein and no DNA. The sample includes fewer than 400,000 distinct CDR3 sequences. The J gene is TRBJ2-3, the V gene TRBV24-1; the D call of TRBD1 rests on TCRdb alone, since no DNA is present to check it. This sequence was found in a woman aged 50 to 60 in good health. Sequencing input: blood T cells: a sorted CD56 or NKG2C T cell subset, CD4+ or CD8+ T cells, or bulk PBMC T cells (not recorded which). CDR3: CATSDPTGLLSDTQYF.